Listed here are 6 T cell receptor beta chains from one sample, sequenced in a study of identical twins. TCRdb used MiXCR to reprocess the 5' RACE reads, holding one entry per CDR3 protein. The data hold about 200,000 distinct CDR3 sequences, with 6.5% observed a single time. A further study also used this sample, focusing on T cells expressing NK-cell markers.

The sample comprised CD8+ T cells sorted from blood. The receptors were gathered from a woman between 18 and 29 years old in good health.

This clonotype came up many times. This chain links TRBV12-5 with TRBJ2-1, with TRBD2 identical over 12 bases. Germline CDR1 is LGHNT and CDR2 is FRNRAP. The CDR3 is 14 amino acids. V trimming: 5 bases; J trimming: 10 bases; junction bases outside the gene matches: 6. The CDR3 sequence: CASGLSSGRVEQFF. In DNA form, the CDR3 reads TGTGCTAGTGGTCTATCTAGCGGGAGGGTGGAGCAGTTCTTC.

V usage is TRBV12-3 or TRBV12-4 and J usage is TRBJ2-1; TRBD2 aligns across 15 bases. The CDR3 runs to 17 residues. J was trimmed by 6 bases and V by 3 bases; bases with no gene match: 6. CDR3: CASSLAGTSGGSNEQFF. The CDR3 nucleotides read TGTGCCAGCAGTTTGGCGGGGACTAGCGGGGGGAGCAATGAGCAGTTCTTC.

There are a few counts of this clonotype. CDR3 residues: CSAITGYGYTF. The CDR3, as DNA: TGCAGCGCTATTACAGGGTATGGCTACACCTTC. This chain connects TRBV29-1 to TRBJ1-2; D might be TRBD1 (6 bases). The V and J ends lost 7 bases and 5 bases respectively, with 11 bases between them. Germline V CDR1 and CDR2: SQVTM, ANQGSEA. The CDR3 extends over 11 amino acids. The entire variable domain, with the rest obtained from reference TRBV29-1 and TRBJ1-2, is as follows: SAVISQKPSRDICQRGTSLTIQCQVDSQVTMMFWYRQQPGQSLTLIATANQGSEATYESGFVIDKFPISRPNLTFSTLTVSNMSPEDSSIYLCSAITGYGYTFGSGTRLTVV.

This clonotype was counted a few times. This chain connects TRBV21-1 to TRBJ2-1; the table's D gene call, TRBD1, was not cross checked with the DNA. TRBV21-1 is described as a pseudogene. The CDR3 runs 17 residues. CDR3 sequence reads: CASSKALGQGSIWEQFF. For the CDR3, the DNA is TGTGCCAGCAGCAAAGCGCTGGGGCAGGGCTCGATCTGGGAGCAGTTCTTC.

The table lists this clonotype with a few counts. The rearrangement links TRBV7-9 to TRBJ1-4; D gene unclear. Trimming shortened V by 4 bases and J by 2 bases, and 5 bases separated the two germline ends. Germline V gene sequence: CDR1 SEHNR, CDR2 FQNEAQ (reference sequence). The CDR3 contains 13 residues. Here the CDR3 reads CASSSITNEKLFF. The DNA for the CDR3 is TGTGCCAGCAGCTCGATCACTAATGAAAAACTGTTTTTT.

This clonotype has just a few counts. The chain links TRBV6-5 to TRBJ1-6; D is possibly TRBD1 (5 bases). Germline V gene data show CDR1 as MNHEY and CDR2 as SVGAGI. Trimming took off 0 bases at V and 14 bases at J, with 17 bases between the two ends. The CDR3 extends over 15 amino acids. The CDR3 region has the DNA TGTGCCAGCAGTTACTCCAGTGCTTCGGGGGGGGCCCTCCACTTT. Residues: CASSYSSASGGALHF.